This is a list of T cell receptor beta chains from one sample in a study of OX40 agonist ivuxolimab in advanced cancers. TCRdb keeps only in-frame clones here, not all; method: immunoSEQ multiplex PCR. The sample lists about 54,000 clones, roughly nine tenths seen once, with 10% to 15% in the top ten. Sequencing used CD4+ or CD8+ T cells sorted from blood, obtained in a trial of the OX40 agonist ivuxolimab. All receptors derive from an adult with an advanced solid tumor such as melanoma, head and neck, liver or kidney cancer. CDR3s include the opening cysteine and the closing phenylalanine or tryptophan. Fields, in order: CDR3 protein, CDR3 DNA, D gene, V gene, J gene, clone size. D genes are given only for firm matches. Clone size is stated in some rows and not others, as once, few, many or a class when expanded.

CDR3 protein: CASSLGLEGYTF
CDR3 DNA: TGTGCCAGCAGTCTGGGCCTAGAGGGCTACACCTTC
D gene: .
V gene: TRBV7-9
J gene: TRBJ1-2
clone size: .

CDR3 protein: CASRIAVAPKAFF
CDR3 DNA: TGTGCCAGCAGGATCGCGGTCGCCCCTAAAGCTTTCTTT
D gene: .
V gene: TRBV28
J gene: TRBJ1-1
clone size: .

CDR3 protein: CASSPYSGELFF
CDR3 DNA: TGTGCCAGCAGCCCCTATTCCGGGGAGCTGTTTTTT
D gene: .
V gene: TRBV7-2
J gene: TRBJ2-2
clone size: .

CDR3 protein: CASSVVGASGRRDNEQFF
CDR3 DNA: TGTGCCAGCAGCGTAGTGGGGGCTAGCGGGAGGCGGGACAATGAGCAGTTCTTC
D gene: TRBD2
V gene: TRBV9
J gene: TRBJ2-1
clone size: .

CDR3 protein: CASSVAPDSNYGYTF
CDR3 DNA: TGTGCCAGCAGCGTAGCCCCGGACAGCAACTATGGCTACACCTTC
D gene: .
V gene: TRBV9
J gene: TRBJ1-2
clone size: .

CDR3 protein: CASSVLSGRVGETQYF
CDR3 DNA: TGTGCCAGCAGCGTCCTCAGCGGGAGAGTCGGAGAGACCCAGTACTTC
D gene: TRBD2
V gene: TRBV9
J gene: TRBJ2-5
clone size: .

CDR3 protein: CASSRHGGPGELFF
CDR3 DNA: TGTGCCAGCAGCCGACATGGGGGTCCCGGGGAGCTGTTTTTT
D gene: .
V gene: TRBV6-5
J gene: TRBJ2-2
clone size: .

CDR3 protein: CAAQPGSYNEQFF
CDR3 DNA: TGTGCCGCGCAACCCGGAAGCTACAATGAGCAGTTCTTC
D gene: .
V gene: TRBV2
J gene: TRBJ2-1
clone size: .

CDR3 protein: CASSLVGPNFEQFF
CDR3 DNA: TGTGCCAGCAGCTTAGTAGGGCCCAATTTTGAGCAGTTCTTC
D gene: .
V gene: TRBV11-1
J gene: TRBJ2-1
clone size: .

CDR3 protein: CASSLDTGEYGIQYF
CDR3 DNA: TGCGCCAGCAGCTTGGACACAGGGGAGTATGGCATTCAGTACTTC
D gene: TRBD1
V gene: TRBV5-1
J gene: TRBJ2-4
clone size: .

CDR3 protein: CASSLTGTGVLTF
CDR3 DNA: TGTGCCAGCAGCTTGACAGGGACGGGCGTCCTGACTTTC
D gene: .
V gene: TRBV5-4
J gene: TRBJ2-6
clone size: once

CDR3 protein: CASSTQRGGRFSTEAFF
CDR3 DNA: TGTGCCAGCAGCACACAAAGAGGGGGTAGGTTTAGCACTGAAGCTTTCTTT
D gene: .
V gene: TRBV5-4
J gene: TRBJ1-1
clone size: .

CDR3 protein: CASSLDRGSTDTQYF
CDR3 DNA: TGTGCCAGCAGCCTAGACAGGGGTAGCACAGATACGCAGTATTTT
D gene: TRBD1
V gene: TRBV2
J gene: TRBJ2-3
clone size: .

CDR3 protein: CASTPRGGAGAYNEQFF
CDR3 DNA: TGTGCCAGCACCCCTAGGGGCGGGGCTGGGGCCTACAATGAGCAGTTCTTC
D gene: .
V gene: TRBV11-2
J gene: TRBJ2-1
clone size: .

CDR3 protein: CASSFFPDRGFEQYF
CDR3 DNA: TGCGCCAGCAGCTTTTTCCCGGACAGGGGGTTCGAGCAGTACTTC
D gene: TRBD1
V gene: TRBV5-1
J gene: TRBJ2-7
clone size: .

CDR3 protein: CASSLGQKNQPQHF
CDR3 DNA: TGCGCCAGCAGCTTGGGACAGAAGAATCAGCCCCAGCATTTT
D gene: .
V gene: TRBV5-1
J gene: TRBJ1-5
clone size: .

CDR3 protein: CASSPRLAGAHEQFF
CDR3 DNA: TGTGCCAGCAGCCCGAGGCTAGCGGGAGCCCATGAGCAGTTCTTC
D gene: TRBD2
V gene: TRBV9
J gene: TRBJ2-1
clone size: .

CDR3 protein: CATSRVDYGYTF
CDR3 DNA: TGTGCCACCTCTCGGGTGGACTATGGCTACACCTTC
D gene: .
V gene: TRBV15
J gene: TRBJ1-2
clone size: .

CDR3 protein: CASKRTTNYEQYF
CDR3 DNA: TGTGCCAGCAAACGGACTACCAACTACGAGCAGTACTTC
D gene: .
V gene: TRBV2
J gene: TRBJ2-7
clone size: .

CDR3 protein: CASSVDSGGPSTDTQYF
CDR3 DNA: TGTGCCAGCAGCGTAGATAGCGGGGGGCCTAGCACAGATACGCAGTATTTT
D gene: TRBD2
V gene: TRBV9
J gene: TRBJ2-3
clone size: .

CDR3 protein: CASSAHGSGSLDTQYF
CDR3 DNA: TGTGCCAGCAGCGCCCACGGGAGCGGGAGCCTAGATACGCAGTATTTT
D gene: TRBD2
V gene: TRBV9
J gene: TRBJ2-3
clone size: .

CDR3 protein: CASSSLGVHTEAFF
CDR3 DNA: TGTGCCAGCAGTTCTTTGGGGGTCCACACTGAAGCTTTCTTT
D gene: .
V gene: TRBV6-6
J gene: TRBJ1-1
clone size: .

CDR3 protein: CASSLGRDRVFYGYTF
CDR3 DNA: TGTGCCAGCAGCTTGGGCCGGGACAGGGTATTCTATGGCTACACCTTC
D gene: TRBD1
V gene: TRBV7-9
J gene: TRBJ1-2
clone size: few

CDR3 protein: CSVAAGGVGYGYTF
CDR3 DNA: TGCAGCGTTGCTGCAGGGGGCGTAGGCTATGGCTACACCTTC
D gene: TRBD1
V gene: TRBV29-1
J gene: TRBJ1-2
clone size: .